The 4 T cell receptor beta chains below all came from one sample that was sequenced in a study of technical replicates of blood from a few donors. TCRdb's table, derived via immunoSEQ multiplex PCR, lists solely in-frame clones and lacks some. Here the sample spans around 80,000 clones, roughly 96% being singletons. The specimen was T cells isolated from PBMCs. These receptors were obtained from a human donor in good health.

The CDR3 loop is CASTALGGEQYF. CDR3 DNA: TGTGCCAGCACCGCTCTGGGGGGCGAGCAGTACTTC. The gene calls are TRBV6-6 and TRBJ2-7, with a tentative D call TRBD2 (6 bases). Germline CDR1 MNHNY, CDR2 SVGAGI (reference sequence). Trimming removed 7 bases at V and 6 bases at J, with 13 bases between. The CDR3 is made up of 12 amino acids.

The chain couples TRBV27 to TRBJ1-4; 7 bases map to TRBD1. The J segment lost 8 bases and the V segment lost 4 bases, leaving 7 bases of the junction unmatched. CDR3 length: 14 residues. Germline V gives CDR1 MNHEY, CDR2 SMNVEV (reference sequence). The CDR3 nucleotides are TGTGCCAGCAGTTGGACAGGCACGAGGGAAAAACTGTTTTTT. Translating it yields CASSWTGTREKLFF. The whole variable domain, remainder taken from reference TRBV27 and TRBJ1-4, is EAQVTQNPRYLITVTGKKLTVTCSQNMNHEYMSWYRQDPGLGLRQIYYSMNVEVTDKGDVPEGYKVSRKEKRNFPLILESPSPNQTSLYFCASSWTGTREKLFFGSGTQLSVL.

CDR3 sequence (DNA): TGTGCCAGCAGGGACTTCCAAGAGACCCAGTACTTC. Translating gives CASRDFQETQYF. The rearrangement links TRBV4-2 to TRBJ2-5; D possibly corresponds to TRBD2 (5 bases). The CDR3 spans 12 residues. Trimming took off 6 bases at V and 1 base at J, with 6 bases between the two ends. Germline V gives CDR1 LGHNA, CDR2 YNFKEQ.

The chain combines TRBV7-9 with TRBJ2-1; TRBD1 is a possible D gene (6 bases). This CDR3 has 15 amino acids. Trimming cost V 8 bases and J 3 bases, with 17 bases left between them. Germline V gene data show CDR1 as SEHNR and CDR2 as FQNEAQ (reference sequence). CDR3 DNA sequence: TGTGCCAGCCAGGGGTATAACCTAGACTACAATGAGCAGTTCTTC. Protein sequence: CASQGYNLDYNEQFF.